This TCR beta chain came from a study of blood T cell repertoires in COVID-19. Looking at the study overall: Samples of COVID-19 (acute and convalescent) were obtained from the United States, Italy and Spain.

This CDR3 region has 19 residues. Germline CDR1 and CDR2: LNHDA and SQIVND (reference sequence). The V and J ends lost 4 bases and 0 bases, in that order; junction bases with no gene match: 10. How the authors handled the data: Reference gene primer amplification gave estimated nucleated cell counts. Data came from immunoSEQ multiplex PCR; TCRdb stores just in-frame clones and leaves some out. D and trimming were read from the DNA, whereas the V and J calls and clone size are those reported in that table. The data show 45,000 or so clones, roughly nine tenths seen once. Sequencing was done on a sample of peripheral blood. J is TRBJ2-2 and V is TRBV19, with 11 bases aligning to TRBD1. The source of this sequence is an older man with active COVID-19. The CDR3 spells CASSTSPRDRGTNTGELFF. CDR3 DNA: TGTGCCAGTAGTACCTCTCCTCGGGACAGGGGGACGAACACCGGGGAGCTGTTTTTT.